Reported below is one T cell receptor (beta chain). The table came from immunoSEQ multiplex PCR; TCRdb's copy has only in-frame clones and leaves some out. Of hundreds of thousands of clones listed, just under 95% are singletons. The data originate from a study of shared T cell receptors in the human thymus. The CDR3 has 16 residues. Looked up from germline, CDR1 is SEHNR and CDR2 is FQNEAQ (reference sequence). V shed 1 base, J shed 6 bases, and the junction held 8 bases outside the gene matches. The clonotype comes from a human donor. Source material: thymocytes. The V gene is TRBV7-9, the J gene TRBJ2-2, with 7 bases lining up with TRBD2. CDR3 sequence reads: CASSLGGGRAAGELFF. CDR3 nucleotide sequence: TGTGCCAGCAGCTTAGGAGGTGGGAGGGCCGCCGGGGAGCTGTTTTTT. The full variable domain, with the rest looked up from reference TRBV7-9 and TRBJ2-2, is DTGVSQNPRHKITKRGQNVTFRCDPISEHNRLYWYRQTLGQGPEFLTYFQNEAQLEKSRLLSDRFSAERPKGSFSTLEIQRTEQGDSAMYLCASSLGGGRAAGELFFGEGSRLTVL.